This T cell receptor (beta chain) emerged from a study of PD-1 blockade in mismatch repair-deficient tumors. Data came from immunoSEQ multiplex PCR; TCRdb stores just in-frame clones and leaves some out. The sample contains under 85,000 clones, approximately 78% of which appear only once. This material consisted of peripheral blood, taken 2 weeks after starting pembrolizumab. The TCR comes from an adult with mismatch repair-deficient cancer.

The DNA of the CDR3 is TGTGCCAGCAGTCCTAATGGCCAAAATGGTCTTGGCTACACCTTC. Amino acid sequence: CASSPNGQNGLGYTF. J is TRBJ1-2 and V is TRBV27; no reliable D call. The germline CDR1 and CDR2 sequences are MNHEY and SMNVEV (reference sequence). Deletions cut 5 bases from V and 7 bases from J, with 20 bases between. The CDR3 extends over 15 amino acids.